This T cell receptor beta chain was found in a study of blood T cell repertoires in COVID-19. Turning to the study itself: Acute-phase and convalescent COVID-19 samples originated in the United States, Italy and Spain. Nucleic acid was either cDNA or gDNA, and it came from T cells, B-cell-depleted T cells, or PBMCs.

Per the study methods: Nucleated cell number was recorded as an estimate derived from reference gene primer amplification. Data came from immunoSEQ multiplex PCR; TCRdb stores just in-frame clones and leaves some out. V and J calls and clone size are those listed in that table; D and trimming were worked out from the DNA. Here the sample spans a few hundred thousand clones, roughly four fifths being singletons. V was cut by 5 bases and J by 5 bases, with 9 bases left in between. CDR3 length equals 12 residues. The sample taken for sequencing was peripheral blood. The chain employs TRBV12-3 or TRBV12-4 and TRBJ1-1, with D possibly matching TRBD1 (6 bases). The receptor comes from a woman aged 18 to 35 with acute or convalescent COVID-19. The CDR3 region has the DNA TGTGCCAGCAGTCCAGGGGTGACTGAAGCTTTCTTT. Residues: CASSPGVTEAFF.